The present T cell receptor (beta chain) was sequenced within a study of PD-1 blockade in classical Hodgkin lymphoma (dated by TCRdb to 2018 to 2021). Describing the broader study: Nivolumab dosing was 3 mg/kg intravenously every 2 weeks, continuing until either disease progression or unacceptable toxicity. The study used CyTOF and TCR beta sequencing to define a peripheral blood immune signature of response to PD-1 blockade in classical Hodgkin lymphoma. What the authors observed across the whole study: The study covered only a single clinical trial cohort, and the causes of the repertoire differences, possibly disease activity or prior therapy, were still not defined. Baseline TCR diversity was reported as lower in newly diagnosed patients than in healthy donors, and lower still in relapsed/refractory patients. Trial patients achieving complete response had baseline diversity similar to newly diagnosed patients, whereas partial responders and progressors had significantly lower diversity. Lower diversity was observed in patients in whom nivolumab was started less than 1 year after ASCT, and these patients were excluded from later analyses so that confounding by immune reconstitution would be avoided. A significant rise by C4D1 was seen in CD4+ but not CD8+ TCR diversity (p=0.0027 vs p=0.16), with the rise being most apparent in complete responders (p=0.02).

The time point label corresponds to: cycle 2 day 1 (C2D1) of nivolumab. All trial patients had relapsed after autologous stem cell transplantation, with cohorts A, B and C differing in prior brentuximab vedotin exposure. The trial cohort comprised some 60 patients with relapsed/refractory classical Hodgkin lymphoma whose best overall responses were complete response, partial response or progressive disease. Trial patients were treated with single-agent nivolumab in the multi-cohort phase II CheckMate 205 trial. An independent review committee assessed best overall response by applying the 2007 International Working Group response criteria. Trial PBMCs were collected immediately before nivolumab initiation (C1D1) and during therapy at cycle 2 day 1 and cycle 4 day 1. After peripheral blood was drawn into 8 mL Vacutainer Cell Preparation Tubes, PBMCs were isolated by centrifugation and then cryopreserved.

On this clone: There is no known antigen for this receptor. Per-base quality was not reported, and no clone a single base away is much larger than it.

Genomic DNA was extracted with the Qiagen DNeasy kit from unsorted PBMCs and from negatively selected CD4+ and CD8+ fractions. Amplification of TCR beta CDR3 regions was done by immunoSEQ multiplex PCR with primers that anneal to V and J segments. A synthetic immune receptor repertoire was used to minimize amplification bias, and any residual bias was removed computationally once sequencing was done. Concerning the study's data processing: Custom Python scripts were used to quantify repertoire diversity as the Shannon entropy index. Unsorted, CD4+ and CD8+ repertoires were analyzed separately, except for combined analyses in which CD4+ and CD8+ sequences were merged in silico. A clone counted as expanded when the clone's frequency after treatment rose at least 2-fold relative to C1D1, and clones undetected at baseline were given a pseudocount of 0.5. Singleton clones were defined as clones with 0 or 1 copy at C1D1, and non-singleton clones were defined as clones with 2 or more copies. Clones expanded in unsorted samples were assigned a CD4+, CD8+ or unknown annotation through matching of protein sequences in sorted samples from the same patient. Wilcoxon tests on paired samples were used to test diversity changes from C1D1 to C4D1. In TCRdb, the immuneACCESS table is reduced to in-frame sequences with V and J assigned. These tables do not hold every clone; where another copy was compared, an unresolved V gene accounts for under half, and the others remain unexplained. V, J and clone size were drawn from that table, and D and trimming were deduced from the DNA. A total of more than 50,000 clones appear in this sample, roughly two thirds of them only once. The ten largest clonotypes hold less than 9.5% of the sample.

The CDR3 has 16 amino acids, counting the end cysteine and phenylalanine. Only the CDR3 portion is preserved as DNA: 48 bases, with reading frame beginning at the first base. V sheds 3 bases and J sheds 5 bases, leaving 20 bases between their ends. CDR1 and CDR2 are read off the germline V gene as KGHSH and LQKENI. The rearrangement combines TRBV18 with TRBJ2-7; TRBD2 is perhaps the D gene, given 7 matching bases. This TCR was recovered from a human donor with classical Hodgkin lymphoma. The sample in question was peripheral blood mononuclear cells (PBMCs), obtained before the second cycle of nivolumab. The CDR3 corresponds to CASSPLQGAGSDEQYF. The nucleotide sequence reads TGTGCCAGCTCACCCTTACAGGGAGCGGGATCCGACGAGCAGTACTTC.